The rows below give T cell receptor beta chains drawn from one sample of a study of T cells in localized non-small cell lung cancer. Assay used: immunoSEQ multiplex PCR; TCRdb lists only in-frame clones, some missing. The data show about 82,000 clones, about 78% seen once. Sequencing used PBMCs, obtained before any cancer treatment. The receptors here all came from a man between 40 and 70 years old with stage II squamous cell lung carcinoma. CDR3s include the opening cysteine and the closing phenylalanine or tryptophan. D genes are given only for firm matches. Expanded clones are given a class, and other clones once, few, many or no size at all.

v_call: TRBV27
d_call: TRBD1
j_call: TRBJ1-1
clone_size: -
cdr3_aa: CASRPTGGGTEAFF
cdr3_nt: TGTGCCAGCAGACCCACAGGGGGCGGCACTGAAGCTTTCTTT

v_call: TRBV19
d_call: TRBD1
j_call: TRBJ1-5
clone_size: -
cdr3_aa: CASSIWGQGDNQPQHF
cdr3_nt: TGTGCCAGTAGTATTTGGGGACAGGGGGACAATCAGCCCCAGCATTTT

v_call: TRBV18
d_call: TRBD2
j_call: TRBJ2-6
clone_size: -
cdr3_aa: CASSPGGISGANVLTF
cdr3_nt: TGTGCCAGCTCACCCGGGGGGATCTCTGGGGCCAACGTCCTGACTTTC

v_call: TRBV21-1
d_call: -
j_call: TRBJ2-2
clone_size: few
cdr3_aa: CASSKVGGERAGELFF
cdr3_nt: TGTGCCAGCAGCAAAGTGGGAGGTGAAAGGGCGGGGGAGCTGTTTTTT

v_call: TRBV7-2
d_call: TRBD2
j_call: TRBJ2-7
clone_size: -
cdr3_aa: CASRGAGTSYEQYF
cdr3_nt: TGTGCCAGCAGGGGAGCGGGGACCTCCTACGAGCAGTACTTC

v_call: TRBV4-1
d_call: -
j_call: TRBJ1-2
clone_size: once
cdr3_aa: CASSQDRDYGYTF
cdr3_nt: TGCGCCAGCAGCCAAGACCGCGACTATGGCTACACCTTC

v_call: TRBV6-5
d_call: -
j_call: TRBJ2-3
clone_size: -
cdr3_aa: CASREGVGHTDTQYF
cdr3_nt: TGTGCCAGCAGGGAGGGAGTTGGACACACAGATACGCAGTATTTT

v_call: TRBV30
d_call: -
j_call: TRBJ1-2
clone_size: -
cdr3_aa: CARGEGAYGYTF
cdr3_nt: TGTGCCCGGGGGGAGGGAGCCTATGGCTACACCTTC

v_call: TRBV9
d_call: TRBD2
j_call: TRBJ2-5
clone_size: -
cdr3_aa: CASSVALAGAETQYF
cdr3_nt: TGTGCCAGCAGCGTAGCACTAGCGGGGGCAGAGACCCAGTACTTC

v_call: TRBV5-4
d_call: TRBD2
j_call: TRBJ2-7
clone_size: -
cdr3_aa: CASSLEASGGSRYEQYF
cdr3_nt: TGTGCCAGCAGCTTGGAGGCTAGCGGGGGGAGTCGGTACGAGCAGTACTTC

v_call: TRBV19
d_call: -
j_call: TRBJ2-2
clone_size: few
cdr3_aa: CASSNPTNTGELFF
cdr3_nt: TGTGCCAGTAGTAACCCTACGAACACCGGGGAGCTGTTTTTT

v_call: TRBV7-2
d_call: TRBD1
j_call: TRBJ2-7
clone_size: many
cdr3_aa: CASSADRATYEQYF
cdr3_nt: TGTGCCAGCAGCGCAGACAGGGCAACCTACGAGCAGTACTTC

v_call: TRBV28
d_call: -
j_call: TRBJ2-1
clone_size: -
cdr3_aa: CANRGFYNEQFF
cdr3_nt: TGTGCCAACCGGGGTTTCTACAATGAGCAGTTCTTC

v_call: TRBV7-2
d_call: TRBD1
j_call: TRBJ1-6
clone_size: few
cdr3_aa: CASSSYGTASKSPLHF
cdr3_nt: TGTGCCAGCAGTTCCTACGGGACAGCGAGCAAATCACCCCTCCACTTT

v_call: TRBV27
d_call: -
j_call: TRBJ1-6
clone_size: -
cdr3_aa: CASRVRRSYNSPLHF
cdr3_nt: TGTGCCAGCAGGGTCCGAAGGTCCTATAATTCACCCCTCCACTTT

v_call: TRBV2
d_call: -
j_call: TRBJ2-3
clone_size: -
cdr3_aa: CASSGGVADTQYF
cdr3_nt: TGTGCCAGCAGCGGTGGGGTGGCAGATACGCAGTATTTT

v_call: TRBV10-2
d_call: -
j_call: TRBJ2-3
clone_size: -
cdr3_aa: CASRASTDTQYF
cdr3_nt: TGCGCCAGCAGGGCTAGCACAGATACGCAGTATTTT

v_call: TRBV7-9
d_call: TRBD1
j_call: TRBJ1-2
clone_size: -
cdr3_aa: CASSFGTGIYGYTF
cdr3_nt: TGTGCCAGCAGCTTTGGGACAGGGATCTATGGCTACACCTTC

v_call: TRBV19
d_call: TRBD2
j_call: TRBJ2-7
clone_size: -
cdr3_aa: CASSPRAGSYEQYF
cdr3_nt: TGTGCCAGTAGTCCTCGAGCGGGATCCTACGAGCAGTACTTC

v_call: TRBV30
d_call: TRBD2
j_call: TRBJ2-1
clone_size: -
cdr3_aa: CAIAGTSGANEQFF
cdr3_nt: TGTGCCATCGCCGGGACTAGCGGGGCCAATGAGCAGTTCTTC

v_call: TRBV4-1
d_call: -
j_call: TRBJ1-6
clone_size: -
cdr3_aa: CASSRGPGTNSPLHF
cdr3_nt: TGCGCCAGCAGCCGCGGGCCCGGGACCAATTCACCCCTCCACTTT

v_call: TRBV25-1
d_call: TRBD2
j_call: TRBJ2-1
clone_size: -
cdr3_aa: CASSDRRLADNEQFF
cdr3_nt: TGTGCCAGCAGTGATAGGAGACTAGCGGACAATGAGCAGTTCTTC

v_call: TRBV6-6
d_call: -
j_call: TRBJ1-6
clone_size: -
cdr3_aa: CASSYSGVERSPLHF
cdr3_nt: TGTGCCAGCAGTTACTCGGGGGTGGAGAGGTCGCCCCTCCACTTT

v_call: TRBV5-6
d_call: -
j_call: TRBJ2-5
clone_size: -
cdr3_aa: CASSLRTGRSQETQYF
cdr3_nt: TGTGCCAGCAGCTTGAGGACTGGACGGTCGCAAGAGACCCAGTACTTC

v_call: TRBV11-2
d_call: TRBD2
j_call: TRBJ2-5
clone_size: -
cdr3_aa: CASRPSLAGAQGTQYF
cdr3_nt: TGTGCCAGCAGACCCTCTCTAGCGGGGGCCCAGGGGACCCAGTACTTC

v_call: TRBV7-3
d_call: TRBD1
j_call: TRBJ2-5
clone_size: -
cdr3_aa: CASSQDRETQYF
cdr3_nt: TGTGCCAGCAGCCAGGACAGGGAAACCCAGTACTTC

v_call: TRBV28
d_call: -
j_call: TRBJ1-1
clone_size: -
cdr3_aa: CASSSVGTEAFF
cdr3_nt: TGTGCCAGCAGTTCGGTGGGGACTGAAGCTTTCTTT

v_call: TRBV7-9
d_call: -
j_call: TRBJ2-1
clone_size: -
cdr3_aa: CASSSQAFF
cdr3_nt: TGTGCCAGCAGCTCCCAAGCGTTCTTC

v_call: TRBV4-3
d_call: -
j_call: TRBJ1-2
clone_size: -
cdr3_aa: CASSEALYRVNYGYTF
cdr3_nt: TGCGCCAGCAGCGAAGCCCTTTATAGGGTTAACTATGGCTACACCTTC

v_call: TRBV15
d_call: -
j_call: TRBJ2-3
clone_size: -
cdr3_aa: CATSTALRGDTQYF
cdr3_nt: TGTGCCACCAGCACCGCGTTGCGCGGAGATACGCAGTATTTT

v_call: TRBV5-1
d_call: -
j_call: TRBJ2-3
clone_size: -
cdr3_aa: CASSLGGTITDTQYF
cdr3_nt: TGCGCCAGCAGCTTGGGGGGAACAATCACAGATACGCAGTATTTT

v_call: TRBV5-1
d_call: TRBD1
j_call: TRBJ1-1
clone_size: -
cdr3_aa: CASTPLTGGNTEAFF
cdr3_nt: TGCGCCAGTACCCCTCTGACAGGGGGGAACACTGAAGCTTTCTTT

v_call: TRBV6-1
d_call: -
j_call: TRBJ2-1
clone_size: few
cdr3_aa: CASRGKSSYNEQFF
cdr3_nt: TGTGCCAGCAGGGGTAAATCCTCCTACAATGAGCAGTTCTTC

v_call: TRBV5-1
d_call: -
j_call: TRBJ2-2
clone_size: -
cdr3_aa: CASSLDSSVTGELFF
cdr3_nt: TGCGCCAGCAGCTTGGATTCTTCAGTCACCGGGGAGCTGTTTTTT

v_call: TRBV30
d_call: -
j_call: TRBJ2-5
clone_size: -
cdr3_aa: CAWSKIPQETQYF
cdr3_nt: TGTGCCTGGAGTAAAATTCCACAAGAGACCCAGTACTTC

v_call: TRBV6-5
d_call: -
j_call: TRBJ2-5
clone_size: -
cdr3_aa: CASSHLGTSETQYF
cdr3_nt: TGTGCCAGCAGTCACCTCGGGACATCGGAGACCCAGTACTTC

v_call: TRBV19
d_call: TRBD2
j_call: TRBJ2-7
clone_size: -
cdr3_aa: CASSRTSGQDYEQYF
cdr3_nt: TGTGCCAGTTCTCGGACTAGCGGGCAAGACTACGAGCAGTACTTC

v_call: TRBV15
d_call: TRBD2
j_call: TRBJ2-1
clone_size: -
cdr3_aa: CATSGPGLAGVYNEQFF
cdr3_nt: TGTGCCACCAGCGGACCGGGACTAGCGGGAGTTTACAATGAGCAGTTCTTC

v_call: TRBV28
d_call: -
j_call: TRBJ1-5
clone_size: -
cdr3_aa: CASSLGQLRGQPQHF
cdr3_nt: TGTGCCAGCAGTTTGGGCCAGTTGAGGGGCCAGCCCCAGCATTTT

v_call: TRBV18
d_call: -
j_call: TRBJ2-1
clone_size: once
cdr3_aa: CASHLGGLSYNEQFF
cdr3_nt: TGTGCCAGCCACTTGGGGGGGCTCTCCTACAATGAGCAGTTCTTC

v_call: TRBV7-9
d_call: TRBD2
j_call: TRBJ2-3
clone_size: -
cdr3_aa: CASSLRGGSGDTQYF
cdr3_nt: TGTGCCAGCAGCTTACGGGGAGGGTCGGGGGATACGCAGTATTTT

v_call: TRBV28
d_call: -
j_call: TRBJ1-2
clone_size: -
cdr3_aa: CASGSSTPRNRFYGYTF
cdr3_nt: TGTGCCAGCGGATCCAGCACCCCCCGAAACAGGTTCTATGGCTACACCTTC

v_call: TRBV5-4
d_call: -
j_call: TRBJ2-2
clone_size: -
cdr3_aa: CASSLTGSANTGELFF
cdr3_nt: TGTGCCAGCAGCTTGACAGGGTCCGCGAACACCGGGGAGCTGTTTTTT

v_call: TRBV4-3
d_call: TRBD2
j_call: TRBJ2-7
clone_size: few
cdr3_aa: CASSSTSGGPYEQYF
cdr3_nt: TGCGCCAGCAGCTCAACTAGCGGGGGCCCCTACGAGCAGTACTTC

v_call: TRBV5-1
d_call: TRBD1
j_call: TRBJ2-7
clone_size: -
cdr3_aa: CASSLEGQLSYEQYF
cdr3_nt: TGCGCCAGCAGCTTGGAGGGACAGCTCTCCTACGAGCAGTACTTC

v_call: TRBV7-2
d_call: -
j_call: TRBJ1-2
clone_size: once
cdr3_aa: CASSLDQGYGYTF
cdr3_nt: TGTGCCAGCAGCTTAGATCAGGGGTATGGCTACACCTTC

v_call: TRBV29-1
d_call: -
j_call: TRBJ2-3
clone_size: -
cdr3_aa: CSSNIGDTQYF
cdr3_nt: TGCAGCTCGAATATTGGAGATACGCAGTATTTT

v_call: TRBV28
d_call: -
j_call: TRBJ1-2
clone_size: -
cdr3_aa: CASSLVGSYGYTF
cdr3_nt: TGTGCCAGCAGCCTCGTCGGATCCTATGGCTACACCTTC

v_call: TRBV4-2
d_call: -
j_call: TRBJ1-2
clone_size: once
cdr3_aa: CASSQDRGSGYTF
cdr3_nt: TGTGCCAGCAGCCAAGACCGGGGGTCCGGCTACACCTTC

v_call: TRBV4-1
d_call: -
j_call: TRBJ1-1
clone_size: few
cdr3_aa: CASSHSWGDTEAFF
cdr3_nt: TGCGCCAGCAGCCACTCCTGGGGTGACACTGAAGCTTTCTTT

v_call: TRBV9
d_call: -
j_call: TRBJ2-2
clone_size: few
cdr3_aa: CASSAPGGPHTGELFF
cdr3_nt: TGTGCCAGCAGCGCCCCGGGGGGCCCGCACACCGGGGAGCTGTTTTTT

v_call: TRBV2
d_call: -
j_call: TRBJ2-3
clone_size: -
cdr3_aa: CASSELGPPQSDTQYF
cdr3_nt: TGTGCCAGCAGTGAACTTGGACCCCCTCAGTCAGATACGCAGTATTTT

v_call: TRBV4-1
d_call: -
j_call: TRBJ2-3
clone_size: -
cdr3_aa: CASSPQVRETDTQYF
cdr3_nt: TGCGCCAGCAGCCCACAAGTGAGGGAGACAGATACGCAGTATTTT

v_call: TRBV7-9
d_call: TRBD2
j_call: TRBJ2-1
clone_size: -
cdr3_aa: CASSFGTSKFF
cdr3_nt: TGTGCCAGCAGCTTCGGGACTAGTAAGTTCTTC

v_call: TRBV7-9
d_call: -
j_call: TRBJ2-2
clone_size: few
cdr3_aa: CASMGSGRTGELFF
cdr3_nt: TGTGCCAGCATGGGTAGCGGCCGCACCGGGGAGCTGTTTTTT

v_call: TRBV6-6
d_call: -
j_call: TRBJ2-7
clone_size: -
cdr3_aa: CASSYGSSEQYF
cdr3_nt: TGTGCCAGCAGTTACGGGAGCTCCGAGCAGTACTTC

v_call: TRBV7-3
d_call: -
j_call: TRBJ2-2
clone_size: -
cdr3_aa: CASSPGLANTGELFF
cdr3_nt: TGTGCCAGCAGCCCGGGACTGGCTAACACCGGGGAGCTGTTTTTT

v_call: TRBV4-3
d_call: -
j_call: TRBJ2-5
clone_size: -
cdr3_aa: CASSPSWRETQYF
cdr3_nt: TGCGCCAGCAGCCCCTCATGGAGGGAGACCCAGTACTTC

v_call: TRBV7-2
d_call: -
j_call: TRBJ2-2
clone_size: -
cdr3_aa: CASSGVVGTPSGELFF
cdr3_nt: TGTGCCAGCAGCGGAGTAGTCGGGACACCCAGCGGGGAGCTGTTTTTT

v_call: TRBV28
d_call: TRBD1
j_call: TRBJ1-2
clone_size: -
cdr3_aa: CASRRQGAQDYGYTF
cdr3_nt: TGTGCCAGCAGAAGACAGGGGGCGCAGGACTATGGCTACACCTTC